The rows below give T cell receptor beta chains drawn from one sample of a study of blood T cell repertoires in COVID-19. TCRdb keeps only in-frame clones here, not all; method: immunoSEQ multiplex PCR. The sample consists of tens of thousands of clones, 82% of them appearing once. The sequenced sample consisted of peripheral blood. These TCRs come from a woman in her sixties with acute or convalescent COVID-19. Each CDR3 is given with its conserved first and last residue. Each record gives: J gene, D gene, V gene, CDR3 protein, CDR3 DNA. The D gene is left open where the match is weak.

TRBJ2-3 TRBD2 TRBV3-1/TRBV3-2 CASSQDPLAGDTDTQYF TGTGCCAGCAGCCAAGATCCGCTAGCGGGAGACACAGATACGCAGTATTTT
TRBJ2-7 - TRBV2 CASSVQGSSYEQYF TGTGCCAGCTCGGTTCAGGGGAGCTCCTACGAGCAGTACTTC
TRBJ2-1 - TRBV19 CASSMASGTYNEQFF TGTGCCAGTAGTATGGCTTCGGGTACATACAATGAGCAGTTCTTC
TRBJ2-4 - TRBV11-1 CASRPRGLIGDIQYF TGTGCCAGCAGGCCAAGGGGACTCATTGGGGACATTCAGTACTTC
TRBJ1-5 - TRBV19 CASSIGRGGSQPQHF TGTGCCAGTAGTATAGGTCGGGGGGGCAGCCAGCCCCAGCATTTT
TRBJ1-2 - TRBV9 CASSASGGKYGYTF TGTGCCAGCAGCGCCTCCGGGGGGAAGTATGGCTACACCTTC
TRBJ1-1 - TRBV21-1 CASPGGRFGTEAFF TGTGCCAGCCCAGGGGGCCGGTTCGGCACTGAAGCTTTCTTT
TRBJ1-4 - TRBV19 CASSIGQAGNEKLFF TGTGCCAGTAGTATAGGGCAGGCGGGCAATGAAAAACTGTTTTTT
TRBJ1-5 TRBD1 TRBV6-1 CASSERGQSNQPQHF TGTGCCAGCAGTGAAAGGGGACAGAGCAATCAGCCCCAGCATTTT
TRBJ2-2 - TRBV9 CASSARGANTGELFF TGTGCCAGCAGCGCGAGAGGAGCGAACACCGGGGAGCTGTTTTTT
TRBJ1-2 - TRBV23-1 CASSQSPASPNYGYTF TGCGCCAGCAGTCAATCCCCTGCGTCTCCTAACTATGGCTACACCTTC
TRBJ2-7 - TRBV11-2 CASSLFWGLGGDSYEQYF TGTGCCAGCAGCCTATTTTGGGGCTTGGGCGGTGACTCCTACGAGCAGTACTTC
TRBJ1-4 TRBD1 TRBV5-8 CASGTGQGADELFF TGTGCCAGCGGAACGGGACAGGGGGCCGACGAACTGTTTTTT
TRBJ2-7 TRBD2 TRBV5-6 CASSFHGGTTYEQYF TGTGCCAGCAGCTTCCACGGGGGGACTACCTACGAGCAGTACTTC
TRBJ2-7 - TRBV5-7 CASSFAQGTLQPYEQYF TGTGCCAGCAGCTTCGCCCAGGGCACCCTACAACCCTACGAGCAGTACTTC